This TCR beta chain was sequenced for a study of lymphopenia after photon versus proton radiotherapy. Germline loops: CDR1 SGHDT, CDR2 YYEEEE. V was cut by 3 bases and J by 5 bases, with 14 bases left in between. CDR3 length equals 14 residues. As to this clone: Its antigen is not known.

Regarding the study as a whole: Better survival with proton therapy was suggested as possible, not demonstrated. Oligoclonal CD8+ Temra expansion after nadir drove photon patients' diversity drop. In patients who died, overall survival fell as post-nadir TCR diversity dropped more. Under photons, naive T cells and diversity fell while effector/memory populations rose.

Clones were read by immunoSEQ multiplex PCR, and TCRdb kept only the in-frame ones, dropping some. The sample consists of about 45,000 clones, around 86% of them appearing once. V gene TRBV5-6 combines with J gene TRBJ2-5; TRBD1 is a possible D gene (6 bases). This TCR came from a man aged 35-49 years with gastric cancer. Sequencing used peripheral blood, obtained from a patient treated with photon-based radiotherapy. The CDR3 coding sequence is TGTGCCAGCAGCTACGGGACACCCCCGGAGACCCAGTACTTC. Amino acid sequence: CASSYGTPPETQYF.